Listed here are 27 T cell receptor beta chains from one sample, sequenced in a study of identifying expanded T cells in peripheral blood (dated by TCRdb to about 2019). The library was made by the immunoSEQ multiplex PCR assay. Here the immuneACCESS table is served through TCRdb, limited to in-frame sequences with V and J called. Missing clones are a known gap in these copies; in checked studies unresolved V genes cover under half, and the rest lacks a known reason. The sample data list fewer than 80,000 clones, and about 85% of these were observed just once. The top ten clonotypes cover about a fifth of the sample. Specimen: blood. Receptor source: a person aged 18 to 75 in good health.

This clone occurred a few times. The J gene is TRBJ1-1, the V gene TRBV4-1; D possibly corresponds to TRBD1 (5 bases). Germline CDR1 reads MGHRA; CDR2 reads YSYEKL. Deletions cut 4 bases from V and 11 bases from J, with 23 bases between. The CDR3 loop spans 15 amino acids. The CDR3 protein is CASSLPQRGQDWAFF. DNA of the CDR3: TGCGCCAGCAGCCTCCCACAGAGGGGCCAGGACTGGGCTTTCTTT.

This CDR3 reads CASSSDPGRVSSEQYF. For the CDR3, the DNA is TGTGCCAGCAGCTCAGATCCGGGGCGGGTGTCATCCGAGCAGTACTTC. The rearrangement joins TRBV5-4 to TRBJ2-7; possibly TRBD1 or TRBD2 for D (5 bases each). CDR3 length equals 16 residues. V lost 3 bases to trimming and J lost 6 bases, with 22 bases between them. Germline lookup yields CDR1 SGHNT and CDR2 YYREEE (reference sequence).

This chain uses TRBV27 with TRBJ2-1, with D possibly matching TRBD2 (5 bases). V was cut by 8 bases and J by 7 bases, with 15 bases left in between. The CDR3 length is 13 residues. Germline CDR1 reads MNHEY; CDR2 reads SMNVEV (reference sequence). This CDR3 is CASRGWADNEQFF. The CDR3 DNA reads as TGTGCCAGCCGCGGGTGGGCTGATAATGAGCAGTTCTTC.

This clone has just a few counts. The rearrangement uses TRBV2 and TRBJ1-1; unclear D gene. This CDR3 contains 12 residues. V lost 4 bases, J lost 6 bases, and 9 bases lay in between. Germline V gives CDR1 SNHLY, CDR2 FYNNEI. CDR3 nucleotides: TGTGCCAGCAGTGTGGTCGGCGCTGAAGCTTTCTTT. Translating it yields CASSVVGAEAFF.

CDR3 region: CASSEGGLGTQYF. The CDR3 DNA sequence: TGTGCCAGCAGTGAGGGGGGGTTGGGTACCCAGTACTTC. The rearrangement uses TRBV6-1 and TRBJ2-5; 7 nucleotides line up with TRBD2. Germline V lookup: CDR1 MNHNS, CDR2 SASEGT. V lost 3 bases and J lost 8; bases outside the gene matches: 6. The CDR3 is 13 residues long.

V and J are TRBV25-1 and TRBJ2-1, with 12 bases fitting TRBD2. Germline CDR1 reads MGHDK; CDR2 reads SYGVNS. V shed 4 bases, J shed 2 bases, and the junction held 3 bases outside the gene matches. This CDR3 contains 16 residues. The CDR3 sequence: CASSGWTSGTYNEQFF. In DNA, the CDR3 is TGTGCCAGCAGTGGATGGACTAGCGGGACCTACAATGAGCAGTTCTTC.

The chain has TRBV23-1 and TRBJ2-2; perhaps TRBD1 as D (6 bases). TRBV23-1 is noted as an ORF with a role that remains uncertain. CDR3 size: 15 residues. V was shortened by 11 bases and J by 3 bases, with 19 bases between the two germline ends. Here the CDR3 reads CAHNNRENYTGELFF. DNA of the CDR3: TGCGCCCATAATAACAGGGAGAACTACACCGGGGAGCTGTTTTTT.

The chain links TRBV11-3 to TRBJ2-3, with D possibly matching TRBD2 (6 bases). The CDR3 contains 17 residues. Germline CDR1 and CDR2: SGHNT and YENEEA. Trimming shortened V by 1 base and J by 4 bases, and 18 bases separated the two germline ends. CDR3: CASSLGGWRDGPDTQYF. CDR3 DNA: TGTGCCAGCAGCTTAGGAGGATGGAGGGATGGCCCAGATACGCAGTATTTT.

The chain couples TRBV2 to TRBJ2-2, with a weak D call TRBD1 (6 bases). Looked up from germline, CDR1 is SNHLY and CDR2 is FYNNEI. V lost 6 bases and J lost 2, with 25 bases in between. The CDR3 is made up of 19 amino acids. The CDR3 sequence is CASSRRGGPGARNTGELFF. DNA of the CDR3: TGTGCCAGCAGCCGCAGGGGCGGCCCTGGGGCCCGTAACACCGGGGAGCTGTTTTTT. Complete variable domain (other parts from reference TRBV2 and TRBJ2-2): EPEVTQTPSHQVTQMGQEVILRCVPISNHLYFYWYRQILGQKVEFLVSFYNNEISEKSEIFDDQFSVERPDGSNFTLKIRSTKLEDSAMYFCASSRRGGPGARNTGELFFGEGSRLTVL.

The chain uses TRBV5-5 and TRBJ2-7; either TRBD1 or TRBD2 may fit D (5 bases each). There are 14 residues in the CDR3. Trimming removed 6 bases from V and 5 bases from J, with 18 bases in between. The germline V gene encodes CDR1 SGHKS and CDR2 YYEKEE (reference sequence). The CDR3 here is CASTKGPPPDEQYF. DNA for the CDR3: TGTGCCAGCACGAAGGGACCCCCCCCGGACGAGCAGTACTTC. The entire variable domain, with the rest obtained from reference TRBV5-5 and TRBJ2-7, is as follows: DAGVTQSPTHLIKTRGQQVTLRCSPISGHKSVSWYQQVLGQGPQFIFQYYEKEERGRGNFPDRFSARQFPNYSSELNVNALLLGDSALYLCASTKGPPPDEQYFGPGTRLTVT.

The chain has TRBV9 and TRBJ2-5; the D gene is possibly TRBD2 (6 bases). Trimming removed 4 bases from V and 4 bases from J, with 17 bases in between. In germline, CDR1 is SGDLS, CDR2 YYNGEE. This CDR3 is 15 amino acids long. The DNA of the CDR3 is TGTGCCAGCAGCCCAGGAGGGGACCCCACAGAGACCCAGTACTTC. Protein sequence: CASSPGGDPTETQYF.

This chain links TRBV7-2 with TRBJ1-2; perhaps TRBD1 as D (5 bases). Germline values: CDR1 SGHTA, CDR2 FQGNSA. CDR3 length equals 14 residues. Between the trimmed V and J ends, which lost 2 bases and 7 bases, there was a span of 14 bases. As DNA, the CDR3 is TGTGCCAGCAGCTTATATTCGGGGGGTGGTGGCTACACCTTC. The encoded protein is CASSLYSGGGGYTF.

This clone was counted at least ten times. This chain links TRBV29-1 with TRBJ2-1, with TRBD1 matching 8 bases. This CDR3 spans 14 amino acids. Per germline, CDR1 SQVTM and CDR2 ANQGSEA. V dropped 3 bases and J dropped 6; count of bases not matched to a gene: 7. The CDR3 sequence is CSVDIQGAGNEQFF. The CDR3 nucleotides are TGCAGCGTTGATATTCAGGGGGCTGGCAATGAGCAGTTCTTC.

The gene calls are TRBV19 and TRBJ1-2, with unresolved D. Germline V gene sequence: CDR1 LNHDA, CDR2 SQIVND (reference sequence). The germline V and J ends were trimmed by 2 bases and 4 bases, with 5 bases remaining between them. This CDR3 has 12 residues. This chain's CDR3 is CASSISVYGYTF. CDR3 nucleotide sequence: TGTGCCAGTAGTATATCGGTCTATGGCTACACCTTC.

The chain uses TRBV7-9 and TRBJ2-3; TRBD1 matches at 9 bases. The CDR3 consists of 15 residues. The junction had 7 bases not matched to a gene; V was cut back by 5 bases and J by 4 bases. Germline V lookup: CDR1 SEHNR, CDR2 FQNEAQ (reference sequence). This CDR3 is CASSRGTGSPDTQYF. CDR3 in DNA: TGTGCCAGCAGCCGGGGGACAGGGAGCCCAGATACGCAGTATTTT.

The rearrangement links TRBV20-1 to TRBJ2-7; D unresolved. V lost 1 base and J 4 bases, leaving 5 bases between the germline ends. This CDR3 region has 11 residues. The germline CDR1 and CDR2 sequences are DFQATT and SNEGSKA (reference sequence). The chain's CDR3 is CSARGQYEQYF. DNA for the CDR3: TGCAGTGCTAGAGGGCAGTACGAGCAGTACTTC.

The chain uses TRBV29-1 and TRBJ2-7; D is uncertain. The CDR3 totals 11 residues. The V and J ends lost 2 bases and 5 bases respectively, with 7 bases between them. The germline gives CDR1 SQVTM, CDR2 ANQGSEA. The CDR3, as DNA: TGCAGCGTTGAACTACGGGACGAGCAGTACTTC. Translated, it gives CSVELRDEQYF.

The genes are TRBV18 and TRBJ1-5, with 8 bases identical to TRBD1. The CDR3 runs 13 residues. V was clipped by 6 bases and J by 7 bases; unmatched bases: 5. CDR1 is KGHSH and CDR2 is LQKENI in the germline V gene. This chain's CDR3 is CASSTGEGQPQHF. The DNA of the CDR3 is TGTGCCAGCTCGACAGGGGAAGGGCAGCCCCAGCATTTT.

This clone has a single count. V and J are TRBV6-1 and TRBJ1-2; D ambiguous. CDR3 size: 11 residues. V dropped 7 bases and J dropped 4 bases, with 7 bases sitting between them. Germline V lookup: CDR1 MNHNS, CDR2 SASEGT. CDR3 DNA: TGTGCCAGCAACTCCTTCTATGGCTACACCTTC. This codes for CASNSFYGYTF.

This clone was detected a few times. The gene calls are TRBV30 and TRBJ1-6; no firm D call. V lost 4 bases, J lost 6 bases, and 10 bases lay in between. The CDR3 contains 13 residues. Germline loops: CDR1 GTSNPN, CDR2 SVGIG (reference sequence). The DNA for the CDR3 is TGTGCCTGGACTCAAGGGTTTAATTCACCCCTCCACTTT. Protein: CAWTQGFNSPLHF.

The rearrangement links TRBV9 to TRBJ2-7; TRBD1 might be the D (5 bases). The CDR3 is 14 residues long. The ends were cut back, 4 bases at V and 5 bases at J, with 16 bases in the middle. Germline CDR1 is SGDLS and CDR2 is YYNGEE. The CDR3 sequence: CASSLGGRVHEQYV. CDR3 nucleotides: TGTGCCAGCAGCTTAGGTGGCAGGGTGCACGAGCAGTACGTC.

This sequence joins TRBV4-2 and TRBJ1-1, with D possibly being TRBD1 (6 bases). The CDR3 has 14 amino acids. V dropped 0 bases and J dropped 11 bases, with 16 bases sitting between them. Germline V gene lookup returns CDR1 LGHNA and CDR2 YNFKEQ. CDR3 amino acids: CASSQDRDTKWAFF. The CDR3 DNA reads TGTGCCAGCAGCCAAGACCGGGACACCAAATGGGCTTTCTTT.

V is TRBV23-1 and J is TRBJ2-1, with 7 bases fitting TRBD2. TRBV23-1 is labeled an ORF, and its function is uncertain. This CDR3 is built from 19 residues. J gave up 0 bases and V 2 bases, and 13 bases lay outside the gene matches. The CDR3 reads CASSQSRLALKSSYNEQFF. CDR3 nucleotides: TGCGCCAGCAGTCAAAGCAGACTAGCCCTCAAGAGCTCCTACAATGAGCAGTTCTTC.

The chain employs TRBV6-4 and TRBJ2-2, with 11 bases lining up with TRBD2. The ends lost 6 bases at V and 7 bases at J; junction bases unmatched: 7. The CDR3 sequence is 15 residues long. Germline CDR1 MRHNA, CDR2 SNTAGT. CDR3 loop: CASSPTSGSHGELFF. CDR3 in DNA: TGTGCCAGCAGCCCCACTAGCGGGAGCCACGGGGAGCTGTTTTTT.

The V call is TRBV6-5, the J call TRBJ1-2; TRBD1 might be the D (5 bases). This CDR3 region has 14 residues. Per germline, CDR1 MNHEY and CDR2 SVGAGI. Trimming took off 2 bases at V and 2 bases at J, with 9 bases between the two ends. DNA for the CDR3: TGTGCCAGCAGTTACACGGGACGGAACTATGGCTACACCTTC. Translation gives CASSYTGRNYGYTF.

This clone occurred once. This chain links TRBV10-1 with TRBJ1-1, with TRBD1 as a possible D gene (6 bases). Germline CDR1 WNHNN, CDR2 SYGVQD (reference sequence). V lost 11 bases and J 8 bases, leaving 24 bases between the germline ends. The CDR3 length is 14 residues. The CDR3 DNA sequence: TGCGCCTACAACTTTTCTCGGGGGCAAAAAGAAGCTTTCTTT. It codes for CAYNFSRGQKEAFF.

The CDR3 nucleotides read TGCAGCGTTCACTCCCCCCGTCTTGAAAAACTGTTTTTT. It translates to CSVHSPRLEKLFF. The J gene is TRBJ1-4, the V gene TRBV29-1; D not resolved. The CDR3 runs 13 residues. The V end lost 5 bases, the J end lost 7 bases, and 14 bases lay between the germline ends. Germline CDR1 and CDR2: SQVTM and ANQGSEA.